The 9 T cell receptor beta chains presented below share a single source sample, sequenced in a study of CD8 T cells in Susac syndrome. An input of 0.5 to 1 ug of RNA was subjected to reverse transcription using random hexamers. One entry per CDR3 protein, called by TCRdb with MiXCR from the immunoSEQ multiplex PCR reads. The sample includes tens of thousands of distinct CDR3 sequences, 94% of them seen just once. The sample was CD8+ T cells from PBMCs. The receptors come from a human donor in good health.

J is TRBJ2-2 and V is TRBV30, with D possibly matching TRBD2 (5 bases). Between the trimmed V and J ends, which lost 3 bases and 6 bases, there was a span of 20 bases. The CDR3 sequence is 16 residues long. Germline V gene lookup returns CDR1 GTSNPN and CDR2 SVGIG (reference sequence). For the CDR3, the DNA is TGTGCCTGGAGAAAGCGGTGGTCAGCACGGGCCGGGGAGCTGTTTTTT. Protein: CAWRKRWSARAGELFF.

The chain is built from TRBV10-3 and TRBJ2-3; D is perhaps TRBD2 (5 bases). The CDR3 runs 14 residues. The germline gives CDR1 ENHRY, CDR2 SYGVKD. V was pared by 8 bases and J by 2 bases, with 14 bases between. The CDR3 loop reads CAIDDGVDTDTQYF. The CDR3 nucleotides read TGTGCCATCGATGACGGGGTTGACACAGATACGCAGTATTTT.

The chain combines TRBV29-1 with TRBJ2-7; no firm D call. V lost 0 bases and J lost 2, with 2 bases in between. The CDR3 has 11 residues. Per germline, CDR1 SQVTM and CDR2 ANQGSEA. The CDR3 DNA follows: TGCAGCGTTGAAGAAGCCTACGAGCAGTACTTC. This sequence encodes CSVEEAYEQYF.

To note about this clonotype: At one end the junction does not follow the germline gene, possibly because of a read error. J is TRBJ2-5 and V is TRBV25-1, with D perhaps TRBD1 or TRBD2 (5 bases each). The germline V gene encodes CDR1 MGHDK and CDR2 SYGVNS. The length of the CDR3 is 12 residues. CDR3 DNA sequence: TGCGGGGTGGTGGGGGAAATGGAGACCCAGTACTTC. Translation gives CGVVGEMETQYF.

This sequence joins TRBV4-3 and TRBJ2-7; tentatively, D is TRBD2 (6 bases). Germline CDR1 and CDR2: LGHNA and YSLEER. The CDR3 covers 15 residues. Trimming shortened V by 5 bases and J by 2 bases, and 16 bases separated the two germline ends. CDR3 DNA: TGCGCCAGCAGCTTATCGCGGGGTTCACCCTACGAGCAGTACTTC. Translating gives CASSLSRGSPYEQYF.

The CDR3 loop is CASSSGTYMNTEAFF. CDR3 bases: TGTGCCAGCAGTTCCGGGACGTACATGAACACTGAAGCTTTCTTT. The rearrangement uses TRBV7-2 and TRBJ1-1; tentatively, D is TRBD1 (5 bases). The CDR3 extends over 15 amino acids. V gave up 6 bases and J gave up 0 bases, with 14 bases separating them. Germline-derived CDR1 and CDR2 are SGHTA and FQGNSA.

This chain uses TRBV6-5 with TRBJ1-1; TRBD1 matches 7 bases. The CDR3 is made up of 13 amino acids. V lost 6 bases and J lost 5; bases outside the gene matches: 6. The germline V gene has CDR1 MNHEY and CDR2 SVGAGI. In DNA, the CDR3 is TGTGCCAGCAGCAAAGACAGGGTGACTGAAGCTTTCTTT. The encoded protein is CASSKDRVTEAFF.

The genes are TRBV12-3 or TRBV12-4 and TRBJ2-1, with 8 bases identical to TRBD2. V lost 4 bases, J lost 8 bases, and 13 bases stayed unmatched. This CDR3 has 16 residues. The CDR3 sequence is CASSSYGTSQLDEQFF. The CDR3 DNA reads as TGTGCCAGCAGTTCCTACGGGACTAGTCAATTGGATGAGCAGTTCTTC.

The CDR3 loop is CASSLRGGPGHHNEQFF. In nucleotides, the CDR3 is TGTGCCAGCAGCTTACGCGGGGGGCCAGGGCACCACAATGAGCAGTTCTTC. J is TRBJ2-1 and V is TRBV7-9, with 8 bases fitting TRBD2. There are 17 residues in the CDR3. J gave up 5 bases and V 2 bases, and 11 bases lay outside the gene matches. The germline gives CDR1 SEHNR, CDR2 FQNEAQ (reference sequence). The full variable domain, completed using reference TRBV7-9 and TRBJ2-1, is DTGVSQNPRHKITKRGQNVTFRCDPISEHNRLYWYRQTLGQGPEFLTYFQNEAQLEKSRLLSDRFSAERPKGSFSTLEIQRTEQGDSAMYLCASSLRGGPGHHNEQFFGPGTRLTVL.